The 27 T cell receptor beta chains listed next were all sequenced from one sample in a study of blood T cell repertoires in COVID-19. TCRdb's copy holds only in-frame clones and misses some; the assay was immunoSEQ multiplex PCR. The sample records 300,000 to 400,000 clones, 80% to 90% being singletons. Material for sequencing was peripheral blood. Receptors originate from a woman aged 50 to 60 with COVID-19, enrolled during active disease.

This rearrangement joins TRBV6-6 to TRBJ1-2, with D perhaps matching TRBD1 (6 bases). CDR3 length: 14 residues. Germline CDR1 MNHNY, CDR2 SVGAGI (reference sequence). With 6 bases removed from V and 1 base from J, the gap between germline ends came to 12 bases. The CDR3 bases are TGTGCCAGCAGGACAGGATTATATAACTATGGCTACACCTTC. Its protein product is CASRTGLYNYGYTF.

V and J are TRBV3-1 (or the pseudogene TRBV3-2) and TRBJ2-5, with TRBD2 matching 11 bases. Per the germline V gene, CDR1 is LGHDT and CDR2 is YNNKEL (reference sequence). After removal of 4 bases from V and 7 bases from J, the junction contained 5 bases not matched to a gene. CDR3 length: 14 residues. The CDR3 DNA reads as TGTGCCAGCAGCCTGACTAGCGGGACTGGGACCCAGTACTTC. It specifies CASSLTSGTGTQYF.

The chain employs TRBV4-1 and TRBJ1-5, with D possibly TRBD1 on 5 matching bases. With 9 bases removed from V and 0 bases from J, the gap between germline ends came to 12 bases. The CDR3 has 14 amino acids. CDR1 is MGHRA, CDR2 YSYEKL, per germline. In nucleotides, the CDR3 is TGCGCCAGTTCGACAGTGTATAGCAATCAGCCCCAGCATTTT. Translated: CASSTVYSNQPQHF.

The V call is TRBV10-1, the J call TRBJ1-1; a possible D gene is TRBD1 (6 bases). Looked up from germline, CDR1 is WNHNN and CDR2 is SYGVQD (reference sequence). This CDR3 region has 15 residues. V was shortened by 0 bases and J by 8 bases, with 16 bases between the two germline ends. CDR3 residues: CASSESNGITGEAFF. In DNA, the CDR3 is TGCGCCAGCAGTGAGTCCAACGGTATTACAGGGGAAGCTTTCTTT.

Here the CDR3 DNA reads TGTGCCAGCAGCAGGGGGAAGGGAACGGACAATCAGCCCCAGCATTTT. Encoded protein: CASSRGKGTDNQPQHF. The chain combines TRBV5-8 with TRBJ1-5, with D perhaps matching TRBD1 (6 bases). The CDR3 has 16 amino acids. Trimming took 4 bases from V and 3 from J, leaving 17 bases between them. Germline CDR1 is SGHTS and CDR2 is YDEGEE. The complete variable domain, with remaining parts taken from reference TRBV5-8 and TRBJ1-5, reads EAGVTQSPTHLIKTRGQQATLRCSPISGHTSVYWYQQALGLGLQFLLWYDEGEERNRGNFPPRFSGRQFPNYSSELNVNALELEDSALYLCASSRGKGTDNQPQHFGDGTRLSIL.

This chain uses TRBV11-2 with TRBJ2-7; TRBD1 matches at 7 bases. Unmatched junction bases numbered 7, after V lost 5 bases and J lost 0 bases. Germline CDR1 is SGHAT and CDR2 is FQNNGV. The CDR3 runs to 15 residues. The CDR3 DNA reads TGTGCCAGCAGCCCGGACAGGCTCGACTCCTACGAGCAGTACTTC. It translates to CASSPDRLDSYEQYF.

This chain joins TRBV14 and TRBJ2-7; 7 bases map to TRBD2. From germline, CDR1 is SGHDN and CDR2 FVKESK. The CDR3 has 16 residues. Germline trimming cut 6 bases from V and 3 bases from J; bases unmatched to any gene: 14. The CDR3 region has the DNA TGTGCCAGCAGTGATACCGGGGGGTTCACGTTCTACGAGCAGTACTTC. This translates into CASSDTGGFTFYEQYF. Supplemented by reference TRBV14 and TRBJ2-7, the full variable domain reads EAGVTQFPSHSVIEKGQTVTLRCDPISGHDNLYWYRRVMGKEIKFLLHFVKESKQDESGMPNNRFLAERTGGTYSTLKVQPAELEDSGVYFCASSDTGGFTFYEQYFGPGTRLTVT.

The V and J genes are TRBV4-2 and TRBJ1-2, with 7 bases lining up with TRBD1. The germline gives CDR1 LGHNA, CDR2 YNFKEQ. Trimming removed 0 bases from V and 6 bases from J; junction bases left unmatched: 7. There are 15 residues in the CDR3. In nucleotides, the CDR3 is TGTGCCAGCAGCCAAGAAGGACAGGTCTCGGATGGCTACACCTTC. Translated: CASSQEGQVSDGYTF.

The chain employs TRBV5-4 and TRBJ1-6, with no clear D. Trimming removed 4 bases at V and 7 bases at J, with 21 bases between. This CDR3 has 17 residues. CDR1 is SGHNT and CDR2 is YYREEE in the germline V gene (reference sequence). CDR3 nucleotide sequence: TGTGCCAGCAGCCGGGCGTTTCTTGAGGCGGGGAATTCACCCCTCCACTTT. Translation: CASSRAFLEAGNSPLHF.

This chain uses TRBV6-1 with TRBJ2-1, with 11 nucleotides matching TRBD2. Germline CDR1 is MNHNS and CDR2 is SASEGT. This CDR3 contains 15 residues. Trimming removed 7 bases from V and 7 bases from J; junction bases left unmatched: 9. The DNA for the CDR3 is TGTGCCAGCAAAATAGCGGGAGGGACCGGAAATGAGCAGTTCTTC. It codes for CASKIAGGTGNEQFF.

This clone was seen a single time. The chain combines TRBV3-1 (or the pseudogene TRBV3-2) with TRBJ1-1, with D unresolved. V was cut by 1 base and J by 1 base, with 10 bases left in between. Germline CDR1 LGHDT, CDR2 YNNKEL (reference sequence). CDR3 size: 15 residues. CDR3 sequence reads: CASSQVGRKNTEAFF. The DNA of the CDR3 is TGTGCCAGCAGCCAAGTCGGCAGGAAGAACACTGAAGCTTTCTTT.

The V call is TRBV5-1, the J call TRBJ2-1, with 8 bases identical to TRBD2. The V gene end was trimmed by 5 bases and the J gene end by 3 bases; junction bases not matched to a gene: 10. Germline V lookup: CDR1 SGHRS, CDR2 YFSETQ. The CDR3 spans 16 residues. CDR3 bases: TGCGCCAGCAGTCCCACTCCGGGACTAGTCTACAATGAGCAGTTCTTC. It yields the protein CASSPTPGLVYNEQFF.

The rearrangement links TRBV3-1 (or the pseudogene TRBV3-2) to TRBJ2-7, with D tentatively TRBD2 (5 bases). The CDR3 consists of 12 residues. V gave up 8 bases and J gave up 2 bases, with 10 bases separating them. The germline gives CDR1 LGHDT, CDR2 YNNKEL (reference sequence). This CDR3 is CASQADAYEQYF. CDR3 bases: TGTGCCAGCCAAGCGGACGCCTACGAGCAGTACTTC.

This CDR3 reads CASSDPNNRGQTDTQYF. The CDR3 nucleotides are TGCGCCAGCAGTGACCCCAACAACAGGGGGCAAACAGATACGCAGTATTTT. This chain links TRBV10-1 with TRBJ2-3, with TRBD1 matching 9 bases. The CDR3 extends over 17 amino acids. The germline V gene encodes CDR1 WNHNN and CDR2 SYGVQD (reference sequence). J was trimmed by 3 bases and V by 3 bases; bases with no gene match: 10.

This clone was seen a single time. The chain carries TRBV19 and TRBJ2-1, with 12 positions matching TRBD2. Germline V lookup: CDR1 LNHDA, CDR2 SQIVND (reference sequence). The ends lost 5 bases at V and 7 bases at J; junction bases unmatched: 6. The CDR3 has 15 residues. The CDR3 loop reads CASSPWTSGKNEQFF. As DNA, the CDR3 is TGTGCCAGTAGTCCATGGACTAGCGGGAAAAATGAGCAGTTCTTC.

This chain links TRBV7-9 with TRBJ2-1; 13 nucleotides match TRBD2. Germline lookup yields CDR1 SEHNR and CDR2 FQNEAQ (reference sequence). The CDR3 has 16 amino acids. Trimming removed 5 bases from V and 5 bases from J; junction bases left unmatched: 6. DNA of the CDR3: TGTGCCAGCAGCCCGAGACTAGCGGGGGGAAACAATGAGCAGTTCTTC. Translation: CASSPRLAGGNNEQFF.

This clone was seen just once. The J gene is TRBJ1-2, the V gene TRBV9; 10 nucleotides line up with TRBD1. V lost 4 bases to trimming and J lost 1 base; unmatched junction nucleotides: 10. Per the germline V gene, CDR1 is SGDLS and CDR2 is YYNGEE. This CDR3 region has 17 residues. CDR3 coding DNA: TGTGCCAGCAGCAACCGGGACAGGGGTCCCTTTAACTATGGCTACACCTTC. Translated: CASSNRDRGPFNYGYTF.

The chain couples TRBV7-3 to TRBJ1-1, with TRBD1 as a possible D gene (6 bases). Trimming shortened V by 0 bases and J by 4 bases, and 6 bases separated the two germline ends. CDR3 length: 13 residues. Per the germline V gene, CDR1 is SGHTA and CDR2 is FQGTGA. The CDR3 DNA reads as TGTGCCAGCAGCTTAACCAGGGGCACTGAAGCTTTCTTT. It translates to CASSLTRGTEAFF.

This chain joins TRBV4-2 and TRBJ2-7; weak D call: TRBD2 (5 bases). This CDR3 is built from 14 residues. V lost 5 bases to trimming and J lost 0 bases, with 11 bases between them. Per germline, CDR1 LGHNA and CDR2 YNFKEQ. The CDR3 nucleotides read TGTGCCAGCAGCTTCGGACTGCCCTCCTACGAGCAGTACTTC. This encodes CASSFGLPSYEQYF.

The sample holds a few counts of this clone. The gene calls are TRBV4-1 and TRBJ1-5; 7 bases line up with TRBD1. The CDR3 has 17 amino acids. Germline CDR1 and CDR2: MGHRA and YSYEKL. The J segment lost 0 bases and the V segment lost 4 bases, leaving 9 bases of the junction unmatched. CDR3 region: CASSRLMTGNSNQPQHF. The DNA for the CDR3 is TGCGCCAGCAGCCGACTCATGACAGGGAATAGCAATCAGCCCCAGCATTTT.

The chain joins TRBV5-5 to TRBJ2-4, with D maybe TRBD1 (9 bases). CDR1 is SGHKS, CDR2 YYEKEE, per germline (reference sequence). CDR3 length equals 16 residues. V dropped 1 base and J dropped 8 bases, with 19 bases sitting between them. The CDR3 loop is CASSLFAGGQGDIQYF. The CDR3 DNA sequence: TGTGCCAGCAGCTTGTTTGCGGGGGGACAGGGAGACATTCAGTACTTC.

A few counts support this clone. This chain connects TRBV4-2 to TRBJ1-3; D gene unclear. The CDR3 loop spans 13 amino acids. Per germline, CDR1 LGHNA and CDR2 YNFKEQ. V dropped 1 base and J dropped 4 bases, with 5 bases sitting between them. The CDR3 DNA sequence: TGTGCCAGCAGCCAAGCTCCCGGAAACACCATATATTTT. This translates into CASSQAPGNTIYF.

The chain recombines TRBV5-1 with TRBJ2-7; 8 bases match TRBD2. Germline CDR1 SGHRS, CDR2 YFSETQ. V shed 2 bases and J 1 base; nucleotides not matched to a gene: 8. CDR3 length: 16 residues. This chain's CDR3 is CASSFLSAGGSYEQYF. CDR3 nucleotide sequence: TGCGCCAGCAGCTTTCTTTCCGCGGGAGGTTCCTACGAGCAGTACTTC.

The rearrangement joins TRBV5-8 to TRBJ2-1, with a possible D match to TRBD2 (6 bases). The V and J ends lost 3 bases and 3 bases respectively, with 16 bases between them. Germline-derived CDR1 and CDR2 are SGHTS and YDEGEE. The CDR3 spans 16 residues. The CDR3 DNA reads TGTGCCAGCAGCTCCAGCTCCGGGGGTTTCTACAATGAGCAGTTCTTC. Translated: CASSSSSGGFYNEQFF.

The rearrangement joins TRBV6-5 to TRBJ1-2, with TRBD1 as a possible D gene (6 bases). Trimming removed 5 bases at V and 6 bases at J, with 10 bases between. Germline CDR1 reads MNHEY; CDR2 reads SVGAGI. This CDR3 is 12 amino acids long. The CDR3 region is CASSRTGNGYTF. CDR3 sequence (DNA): TGTGCCAGCAGTAGAACAGGGAATGGCTACACCTTC.

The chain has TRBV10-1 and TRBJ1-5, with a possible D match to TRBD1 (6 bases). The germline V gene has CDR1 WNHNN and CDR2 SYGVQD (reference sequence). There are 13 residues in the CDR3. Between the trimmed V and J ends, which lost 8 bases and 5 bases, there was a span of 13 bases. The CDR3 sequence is CASGGREDQPQHF. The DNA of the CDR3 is TGCGCCAGCGGGGGCAGGGAAGATCAGCCCCAGCATTTT.

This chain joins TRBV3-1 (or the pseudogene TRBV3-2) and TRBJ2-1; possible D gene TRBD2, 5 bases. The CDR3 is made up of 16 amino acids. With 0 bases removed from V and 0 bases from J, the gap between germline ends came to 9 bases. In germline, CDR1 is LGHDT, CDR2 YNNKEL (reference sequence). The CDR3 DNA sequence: TGTGCCAGCAGCCAAGATCTAGCTACCTCCTACAATGAGCAGTTCTTC. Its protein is CASSQDLATSYNEQFF.